This T cell receptor (beta chain) derives from a study of cytotoxic CD8 clonotypes in ibrutinib-treated CLL. With 10 bases removed from V and 10 bases from J, the gap between germline ends came to 10 bases. From germline, CDR1 is MNHEY and CDR2 SMNVEV (reference sequence). The CDR3 has 10 residues. Clones were sequenced by immunoSEQ multiplex PCR, and TCRdb holds only the in-frame ones, with some missing. Altogether 110,000 to 150,000 clones are present, about three quarters being singletons, with the ten largest covering 5.1%. In this sample, this clone turned up a few times. The antigen is unknown. Genomic DNA (around 2 micrograms) was obtained from cryopreserved PBMCs for construction of TCR beta libraries. Study results and caveats: Clonality was elevated at ibrutinib response and had returned toward baseline at progression.

This chain joins TRBV27 and TRBJ2-2, with D possibly being TRBD2 (7 bases). The source material was PBMCs, sampled after 24 months of ibrutinib treatment. The clonotype comes from a human donor with chronic lymphocytic leukemia. CDR3 loop: CATRGAELFF. The CDR3 bases are TGTGCCACCCGGGGGGCGGAGCTGTTTTTT.